The T cell receptor (beta chain) under discussion was sequenced for a study of tumor-infiltrating lymphocytes in primary liver carcinoma (dated by TCRdb to the late 2010s). Describing the broader study: The five patients, three men and two women aged 30 to 69 years, had hepatocellular carcinoma (four) or combined HCC and intrahepatic cholangiocarcinoma (one). The five patients had tumors of stage T1-T3 N0M0, with maximum diameters ranging from about 4.2 to 11 cm. Roughly 3.5 to 7.5 million productive TCRbeta reads were obtained per sample, and no significant difference in read depth was found between tissue types. TCRbeta repertoire sequencing, expression microarrays and whole-exome sequencing were combined in the study across five regions of each liver tumor, with adjacent normal tissue and blood also included. TCRbeta repertoire sequencing covered 35 specimens from 5 patients: 25 or so tumor regions, 5 adjacent noncancerous liver tissues and 5 peripheral blood samples. Reproducibility between technical replicate repertoires was high, with correlation coefficients above 0.95 and mean shared-clone rates roughly 0.91.

Without any cell sorting, total RNA and DNA were co-extracted from about 20-30 mg of bulk tissue using the AllPrep DNA/RNA mini kit. Between November 2015 and March 2016, five patients in China with histopathologically diagnosed primary liver carcinoma had surgical resection. Chronic HBV infection was present in the patients, and the patients were treatment-naive at sampling. Fresh tumor and adjacent tissue pieces were bisected; one half was stored in RNAlater at -80°C, the other sent for histology. Findings and caveats that apply to the study as a whole: Repertoire overlap was higher between tumor regions (mean roughly 35%) than tumor-adjacent (17%) or tumor-blood (approximately 15%) pairs, consistent with antigen-driven expansion. The top 250 clones accounted for a significantly greater share of the repertoire in tumors than in blood (p = 0.039). The study included only four to six patients, and the authors note findings should be validated in a larger study. Bulk unsorted samples precluded comparing CD4+ and CD8+ T cell repertoires. Because sequencing covered only the TCR beta chain and unpaired alpha chains were not captured, true repertoire diversity is likely underestimated.

Starting from approximately 0.5 ug total RNA, TCRbeta-specific cDNA was produced by reverse transcription with a constant-region primer and ProtoScript II reverse transcriptase. Construction of the TCRbeta libraries relied on three nested rounds of multiplex PCR, following a slightly modified ARM-PCR procedure. Multiplex TRBV1-TRBV30 forward primers and a Cbeta reverse primer were used in the first two PCR rounds, each of which was run for around 10 cycles. Sample barcodes and Illumina adapters were added in a final 25-cycle PCR using Deep VentR polymerase. Amplicons of 200-500 bp were gel-purified with a QIAquick gel extraction kit before sequencing. TCRbeta amplicons were sequenced on an Illumina HiSeq 2500 with 250-bp paired-end reads. Per the original workflow: Quality trimming of reads was performed with Trimmomatic v0.33, and paired reads were merged with FLASH v1.2.11 so that full CDR3 sequences could be recovered. MiGEC v1.2.1b assigned V, D and J germline segments to the rearranged TCRbeta sequences. Clonotype statistics and Shannon-Wiener diversity indices were computed with VDJtools v1.0.0. To reduce sampling bias, subsequent analyses other than the diversity analysis used only the 250 most abundant clonotypes in each sample. TCRdb reworked the public reads: Q25 trimming with fastp, MiXCR clone assembly, productive beta chains retained. For every CDR3 protein sequence, its rows merge into one entry that carries the most common genes and DNA. TCRdb's processing, not the study's, gives the V and J calls here. The sample profile shows about 96,000 distinct CDR3 sequences; about 70% of them were found once. The top ten hold more than 25% of the sample.

The CDR3 contains 16 residues, cysteine and phenylalanine counted. The DNA shown is the 48-base CDR3, in frame from base 1. As encoded in the germline V gene, CDR1 is SGHAT while CDR2 is FQNNGV. Note on this clonotype: This clone's antigen is unknown. Sequence at one end of the junction differs from germline and may be a read error.

Source material: tumor-adjacent normal liver tissue. The sequence came from a man aged 40-49 years with primary liver carcinoma and hepatitis B virus infection. The chain joins TRBV11-2 to TRBJ2-2; the D gene is possibly TRBD1 or TRBD2, with 6 bases matching each. The DNA sequence is TGTGCAAGCAGCGCCCTGGGACAAACAAACACCGGGGGGCTGTTTTTT. Translated, this is CASSALGQTNTGGLFF.